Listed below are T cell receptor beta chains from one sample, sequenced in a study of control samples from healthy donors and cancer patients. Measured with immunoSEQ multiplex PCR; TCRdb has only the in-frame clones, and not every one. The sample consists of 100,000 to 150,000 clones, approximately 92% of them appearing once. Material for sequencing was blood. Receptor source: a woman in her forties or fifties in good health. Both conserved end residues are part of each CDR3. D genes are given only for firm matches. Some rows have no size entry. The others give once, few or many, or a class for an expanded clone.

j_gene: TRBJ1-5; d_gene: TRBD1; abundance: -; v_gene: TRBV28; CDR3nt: TGTGCCAGCAGTAGGAGGCGCACAGGGGGGTTTCAGCCCCAGCATTTT; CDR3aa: CASSRRRTGGFQPQHF
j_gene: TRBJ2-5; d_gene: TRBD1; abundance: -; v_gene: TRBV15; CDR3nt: TGTGCCACCAGCAGAGGCGGGGGACAGGGTCAAGAGACCCAGTACTTC; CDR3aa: CATSRGGGQGQETQYF
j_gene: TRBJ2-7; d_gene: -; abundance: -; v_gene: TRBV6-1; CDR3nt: TGTGCCAGCAGTGACGGACTCGGGCAGTACTTC; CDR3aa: CASSDGLGQYF
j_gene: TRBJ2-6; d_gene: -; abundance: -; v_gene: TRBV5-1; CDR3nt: TGCGCCAGCAGCCCGGACATAACCCTGGGGGCCAACGTCCTGACTTTC; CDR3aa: CASSPDITLGANVLTF
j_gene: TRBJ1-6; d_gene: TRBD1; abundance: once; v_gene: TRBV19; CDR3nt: TGTGCCAGTAGTATTACAGGGGCCAATTCACCCCTCCACTTT; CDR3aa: CASSITGANSPLHF
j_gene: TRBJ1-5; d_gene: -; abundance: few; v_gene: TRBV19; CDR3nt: TGTGCCAGCACCAGAGGCGGTTGGGGAGCCCAGCATTTT; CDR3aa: CASTRGGWGAQHF
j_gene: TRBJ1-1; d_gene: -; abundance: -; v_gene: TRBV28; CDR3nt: TGTGCCAGCAGTTTTAGGGGACGGAACACTGAAGCTTTCTTT; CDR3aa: CASSFRGRNTEAFF
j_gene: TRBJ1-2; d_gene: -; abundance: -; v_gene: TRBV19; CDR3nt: TGTGCCAGTAACGGGGTTTATGGCTACACCTTC; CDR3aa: CASNGVYGYTF
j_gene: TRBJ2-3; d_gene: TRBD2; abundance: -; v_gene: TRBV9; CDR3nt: TGTGCCAGCAGCGCCGAAGGACTAGTAACAGATACGCAGTATTTT; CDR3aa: CASSAEGLVTDTQYF
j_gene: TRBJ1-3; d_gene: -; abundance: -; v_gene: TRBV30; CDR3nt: TGTGCCTGGAGTTCAGGGGTGATCTCTGGAAACACCATATATTTT; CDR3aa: CAWSSGVISGNTIYF
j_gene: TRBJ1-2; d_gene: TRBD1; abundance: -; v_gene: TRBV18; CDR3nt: TGTGCCAGCTCACCGCGAGACAGGGGCTATGGCTACACCTTC; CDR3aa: CASSPRDRGYGYTF
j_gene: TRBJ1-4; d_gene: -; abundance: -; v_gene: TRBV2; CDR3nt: TGTGCCAGCAGTGGAGGGTACAGAGATGAAAAACTGTTTTTT; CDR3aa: CASSGGYRDEKLFF
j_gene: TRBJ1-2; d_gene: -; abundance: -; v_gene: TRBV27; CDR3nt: TGTGCCAGCAGTTCCTCCTCTCGTGGCTACACCTTC; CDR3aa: CASSSSSRGYTF
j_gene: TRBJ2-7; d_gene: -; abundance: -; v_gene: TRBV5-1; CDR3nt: TGCGCCAGCAGCTCCGGATGGGACTCCTACGAGCAGTACTTC; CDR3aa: CASSSGWDSYEQYF
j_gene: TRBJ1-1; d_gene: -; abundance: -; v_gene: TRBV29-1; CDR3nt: TGCAGCGTTGAAGTGCAGTACACTGAAGCTTTCTTT; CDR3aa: CSVEVQYTEAFF
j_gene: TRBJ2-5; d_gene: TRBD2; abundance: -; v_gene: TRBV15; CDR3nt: TGTGCCACCAGCACCCAGATCGGAGCGGGAGGTACCCAGTACTTC; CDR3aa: CATSTQIGAGGTQYF
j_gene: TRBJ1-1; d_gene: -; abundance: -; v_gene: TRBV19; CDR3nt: TGTGCCAGTAGTATAGGCCCGGGGAAAGCTTTCTTT; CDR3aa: CASSIGPGKAFF
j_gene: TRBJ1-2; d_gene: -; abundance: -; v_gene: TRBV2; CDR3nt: TGTGCCAGCAGTGATGGTCAGACCTATGGCTACACCTTC; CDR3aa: CASSDGQTYGYTF
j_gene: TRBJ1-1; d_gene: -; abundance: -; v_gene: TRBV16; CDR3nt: TGTGCCAGCAGCCCGACCTGGGGAATGAACACTGAAGCTTTCTTT; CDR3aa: CASSPTWGMNTEAFF
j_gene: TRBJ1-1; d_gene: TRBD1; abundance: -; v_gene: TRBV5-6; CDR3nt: TGTGCCAGCACCTCAACTAAGACAGGGTTCACTGAAGCTTTCTTT; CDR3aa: CASTSTKTGFTEAFF
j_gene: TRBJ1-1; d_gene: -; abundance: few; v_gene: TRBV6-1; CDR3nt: TGTGCCAGCAGTGGGCTCTTTTTCTTCGGGGACACTGAAGCTTTCTTT; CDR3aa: CASSGLFFFGDTEAFF
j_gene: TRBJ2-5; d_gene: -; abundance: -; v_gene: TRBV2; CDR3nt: TGTGCCAGCAGTGAACAGAACCAAGAGACCCAGTACTTC; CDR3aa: CASSEQNQETQYF
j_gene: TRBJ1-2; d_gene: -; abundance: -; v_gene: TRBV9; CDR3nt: TGTGCCAGCAGCGTAGGTTTCGGGGTGGACTATGGCTACACCTTC; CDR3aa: CASSVGFGVDYGYTF